The 32 T cell receptor beta chains below come from one sample, sequenced in a study of tumour-infiltrating T cells in Burkitt lymphoma. Sequencing used immunoSEQ multiplex PCR; TCRdb keeps in-frame clones, though not all of them. Of about 2,400 clones detected, less than 25% appear once; the ten largest clones hold around 17%. Sequenced: tumor tissue from a relapse. These receptors all stem from a human donor with relapsed Burkitt lymphoma. Some clones in this sample may be carry-over from other donors' samples.

About this clone itself: Other DNA sequences from this sample encode an identical CDR3 as well. The chain uses TRBV29-1 and TRBJ2-7; 8 nucleotides agree with TRBD1. V lost 7 bases and J lost 4; bases outside the gene matches: 6. The V gene's germline CDR1 is SQVTM and CDR2 ANQGSEA. The CDR3 sequence is 12 residues long. The CDR3: CSARTGNYEQYF. In DNA form, the CDR3 reads TGCAGCGCCCGGACAGGGAATTACGAGCAGTACTTC.

This clone was observed a handful of times. The chain links TRBV30 to TRBJ1-6; D remains ambiguous. The germline V and J ends were trimmed by 2 bases and 7 bases, with 21 bases remaining between them. CDR1 is GTSNPN, CDR2 SVGIG, per germline (reference sequence). The CDR3 extends over 17 amino acids. The CDR3 loop reads CAWSIRGYLPMNSPLHF. The CDR3 DNA reads TGTGCCTGGAGTATACGGGGATATCTTCCCATGAATTCACCCCTCCACTTT.

This chain uses TRBV19 with TRBJ1-2; maybe TRBD1 (5 bases). The CDR3 runs 15 residues. Per germline, CDR1 LNHDA and CDR2 SQIVND (reference sequence). With 7 bases removed from V and 4 bases from J, the gap between germline ends came to 19 bases. Here the CDR3 DNA reads TGTGCCAGTACCCTTCTTCCTGCAGGGCCCTATGGCTACACCTTC. This gives the protein CASTLLPAGPYGYTF.

This sequence joins TRBV7-2 and TRBJ2-3, with 8 nucleotides matching TRBD2. V gave up 5 bases and J gave up 6 bases; unmatched junction bases: 13. The CDR3 is 16 residues long. In germline, CDR1 is SGHTA, CDR2 FQGNSA. The CDR3 nucleotides are TGTGCCAGCAGCCTAACCCTTAGCGGGGTCCAGGATACGCAGTATTTT. This sequence encodes CASSLTLSGVQDTQYF.

This clone was seen a handful of times. This same CDR3 is encoded by further DNA sequences in the sample. J is TRBJ2-1 and V is TRBV5-1, with TRBD2 matching over 12 bases. The trim removed 0 bases at V and 7 bases at J, leaving 8 bases unmatched. CDR3 length: 17 residues. The germline V gene encodes CDR1 SGHRS and CDR2 YFSETQ. CDR3 region: CASSLDLAGGPRNEQFF. The CDR3 DNA reads TGCGCCAGCAGCTTGGACCTAGCGGGGGGGCCTCGGAATGAGCAGTTCTTC.

This clone was found a few times. The chain joins TRBV15 to TRBJ1-5; TRBD1 matches at 7 bases. There are 14 residues in the CDR3. From germline, CDR1 is LNHNV and CDR2 YYDKDF (reference sequence). The ends lost 3 bases at V and 6 bases at J; junction bases unmatched: 5. The CDR3 DNA sequence: TGTGCCACCAGCAGTGGAGGGGGCGGTCAGCCCCAGCATTTT. This encodes CATSSGGGGQPQHF.

The V call is TRBV29-1, the J call TRBJ2-5; D uncertain. The V end lost 1 base, the J end lost 2 bases, and 8 bases lay between the germline ends. Germline V gene data show CDR1 as SQVTM and CDR2 as ANQGSEA. The CDR3 consists of 13 residues. CDR3 in amino acids: CSVEGVLQETQYF. In DNA, the CDR3 is TGCAGCGTTGAAGGGGTTCTACAAGAGACCCAGTACTTC.

The chain joins TRBV19 to TRBJ1-5, with D perhaps matching TRBD1 (5 bases). Between the trimmed V and J ends, which lost 4 bases and 3 bases, there was a span of 13 bases. The CDR3 is made up of 15 amino acids. The germline V gene encodes CDR1 LNHDA and CDR2 SQIVND (reference sequence). The CDR3, as DNA: TGTGCCAGTAGTACCCGGGACGTCTTCAATCAGCCCCAGCATTTT. Protein product: CASSTRDVFNQPQHF.

This clone was observed a few times. The chain carries TRBV4-2 and TRBJ1-3; maybe TRBD1 (5 bases). The V end lost 0 bases, the J end lost 6 bases, and 12 bases lay between the germline ends. CDR3 length: 15 residues. Germline V gene lookup returns CDR1 LGHNA and CDR2 YNFKEQ. CDR3 nucleotide sequence: TGTGCCAGCAGCCAAGATGCAGGGTGGCCAAACACCATATATTTT. As protein: CASSQDAGWPNTIYF.

The chain links TRBV6-5 to TRBJ1-5, with no clear D. Germline V CDR1 and CDR2: MNHEY, SVGAGI. The V end lost 3 bases, the J end lost 0 bases, and 3 bases lay between the germline ends. The CDR3 extends over 13 amino acids. CDR3 residues: CASSYNSNQPQHF. DNA for the CDR3: TGTGCCAGCAGTTATAATAGCAATCAGCCCCAGCATTTT.

The genes are TRBV7-8 and TRBJ2-1; 8 bases are shared with TRBD2. With V trimmed by 2 bases and J by 3 bases, 3 bases remained unmatched. Looked up from germline, CDR1 is SGHVS and CDR2 is FQNEAQ. There are 15 residues in the CDR3. CDR3 in DNA: TGTGCCAGCAGCTTACTACTAGCGGTCTACAATGAGCAGTTCTTC. This translates into CASSLLLAVYNEQFF.

This clone was counted a few times. In DNA form, the CDR3 reads TGTGCCAGCAGCGATGGACAGGGTTTTGCAGATACGCAGTATTTT. Its translation is CASSDGQGFADTQYF. This chain connects TRBV5-4 to TRBJ2-3; TRBD1 matches at 8 bases. Germline lookup yields CDR1 SGHNT and CDR2 YYREEE (reference sequence). The CDR3 sequence is 15 residues long. V was clipped by 4 bases and J by 4 bases; unmatched bases: 8.

CDR3 DNA: TGCGCCAGCAGCTCTGAGACAGGGCAATGGTACGAGCAGTACTTC. Residues: CASSSETGQWYEQYF. This chain connects TRBV5-1 to TRBJ2-7, with 7 nucleotides matching TRBD1. V lost 3 bases, J lost 4 bases, and 10 bases stayed unmatched. This CDR3 has 15 residues. CDR1 SGHRS and CDR2 YFSETQ come from the germline V gene.

This clone was detected a few times. J is TRBJ1-2 and V is TRBV16; 7 bases map to TRBD1. This CDR3 contains 14 residues. Germline lookup yields CDR1 KGHSY and CDR2 FQNENV. V lost 4 bases, J lost 3 bases, and 5 bases stayed unmatched. The CDR3 here is CASSRDSLDYGYTF. CDR3 nucleotide sequence: TGTGCCAGCAGCCGGGACAGTTTGGACTATGGCTACACCTTC.

The chain combines TRBV18 with TRBJ1-4, with 7 nucleotides matching TRBD1. Germline V gives CDR1 KGHSH, CDR2 LQKENI. The CDR3 has 16 residues. Trimming took 4 bases from V and 3 from J; bases not matched to a gene: 8. CDR3 amino acids: CASSHGTELANEKLFF. In DNA, the CDR3 is TGTGCCAGCTCACACGGGACAGAGCTGGCTAATGAAAAACTGTTTTTT.

This clone was recorded a few times. V usage is TRBV6-5 and J usage is TRBJ2-5; no clear D gene. V was shortened by 5 bases and J by 2 bases, with 12 bases between the two germline ends. Germline V gene sequence: CDR1 MNHEY, CDR2 SVGAGI. There are 14 residues in the CDR3. The CDR3 here is CASSRRLGQETQYF. The CDR3 region has the DNA TGTGCCAGCAGTCGTAGGCTAGGGCAAGAGACCCAGTACTTC.

The chain carries TRBV28 and TRBJ2-5; D not certain. The CDR3 runs to 12 residues. The germline gives CDR1 MDHEN, CDR2 SYDVKM. Trimming left V 4 bases short and J 7 bases short, with 10 bases between. The CDR3 region has the DNA TGTGCCAGCAGTTCCCCCTTACGGACCCAGTACTTC. It is translated as CASSSPLRTQYF. Combining the CDR3 with reference TRBV28 and TRBJ2-5 gives the whole variable domain DVKVTQSSRYLVKRTGEKVFLECVQDMDHENMFWYRQDPGLGLRLIYFSYDVKMKEKGDIPEGYSVSREKKERFSLILESASTNQTSMYLCASSSPLRTQYFGPGTRLLVL.

This chain uses TRBV7-2 with TRBJ1-3; TRBD1 is a possible D gene (5 bases). V lost 5 bases to trimming and J lost 0 bases, with 11 bases between them. Per germline, CDR1 SGHTA and CDR2 FQGNSA. The CDR3 totals 15 residues. DNA of the CDR3: TGTGCCAGCAGCCTCAACAGGATCTCTGGAAACACCATATATTTT. Translated: CASSLNRISGNTIYF.

The chain joins TRBV2 to TRBJ2-1; D is perhaps TRBD1 (6 bases). The CDR3 has 16 amino acids. The germline V gene has CDR1 SNHLY and CDR2 FYNNEI. The V end was cut by 1 base, the J end by 2 bases, with 12 bases between. The CDR3 region has the DNA TGTGCCAGCAGTGAAGGAGGGGGTACCCCCTACAATGAGCAGTTCTTC. Its translation is CASSEGGGTPYNEQFF.

This clone was found a few times. The chain couples TRBV5-8 to TRBJ1-5; possibly TRBD1 for D (5 bases). Looked up from germline, CDR1 is SGHTS and CDR2 is YDEGEE. Trimming took 4 bases from V and 4 from J, leaving 15 bases between them. The CDR3 contains 15 residues. In nucleotides, the CDR3 is TGTGCCAGCAGCCAATACCGGGGGGTAAATCAGCCCCAGCATTTT. This sequence encodes CASSQYRGVNQPQHF.

Regarding this clone: A much larger clone differs from this one at a single base, so this may be a read error. The rearrangement joins TRBV9 to TRBJ2-5; 8 bases map to TRBD2. The CDR3 runs 15 residues. Germline V gives CDR1 SGDLS, CDR2 YYNGEE. The V and J ends lost 4 bases and 2 bases, in that order; junction bases with no gene match: 7. CDR3 nucleotide sequence: TGTGCCAGCAGCACCCCGCCGGGGGGGCAAGAGACCCAGTACTTC. This translates into CASSTPPGGQETQYF.

This clone was picked up a small number of times. The gene calls are TRBV9 and TRBJ1-1, with D tentatively TRBD1 (5 bases). There are 14 residues in the CDR3. Between the trimmed V and J ends, which lost 2 bases and 6 bases, there was a span of 14 bases. Germline V CDR1 and CDR2: SGDLS, YYNGEE. The CDR3 loop is CASSVGDRSPEAFF. Here the CDR3 DNA reads TGTGCCAGCAGCGTGGGGGACCGATCTCCTGAAGCTTTCTTT.

This clone was detected only a few times. The chain is built from TRBV30 and TRBJ2-5, with D unclear. With 2 bases removed from V and 4 bases from J, the gap between germline ends came to 8 bases. Germline CDR1 GTSNPN, CDR2 SVGIG (reference sequence). The CDR3 consists of 12 residues. The CDR3 nucleotides are TGTGCCTGGAGTCCCTTTGGAGAGACCCAGTACTTC. Amino acid sequence: CAWSPFGETQYF.

The chain links TRBV10-3 to TRBJ2-7; TRBD1 matches 7 bases. This CDR3 has 16 residues. V dropped 3 bases and J dropped 4; count of bases not matched to a gene: 12. The germline V gene has CDR1 ENHRY and CDR2 SYGVKD. The CDR3 is CAISDPIQGLWYEQYF. CDR3 nucleotides: TGTGCCATCAGTGACCCCATACAGGGGTTGTGGTACGAGCAGTACTTC.

The chain combines TRBV7-3 with TRBJ2-6; a possible D gene is TRBD1 (6 bases). This CDR3 has 20 residues. Trimming pared 5 bases from V and 0 bases from J, leaving 23 bases between. Germline V gene lookup returns CDR1 SGHTA and CDR2 FQGTGA. Written as DNA, the CDR3 is TGTGCCAGCAGCCTACACAACCGGGACACTCTCAGCTCTGGGGCCAACGTCCTGACTTTC. This sequence encodes CASSLHNRDTLSSGANVLTF.

This clone was counted a few times. V is TRBV11-2 and J is TRBJ2-5; D ambiguous. Per germline, CDR1 SGHAT and CDR2 FQNNGV. The V end was cut by 4 bases, the J end by 1 base, with 10 bases between. The CDR3 length is 14 residues. CDR3 DNA: TGTGCCAGCAGCTCGCGGACCGTCCAAGAGACCCAGTACTTC. Translation gives CASSSRTVQETQYF.

This clone was detected a few times. The J gene is TRBJ1-5, the V gene TRBV2, with a weak D call TRBD1 (5 bases). Per germline, CDR1 SNHLY and CDR2 FYNNEI. The CDR3 loop spans 13 amino acids. Trimming stripped 6 bases from V and 8 bases from J, with 14 bases between. Here the CDR3 reads CASRGRLKEPQHF. The CDR3 bases are TGTGCCAGCAGGGGGCGCTTAAAGGAGCCCCAGCATTTT.

This sequence joins TRBV5-1 and TRBJ2-7, with 9 bases that match TRBD1. CDR3 length equals 14 residues. Germline CDR1 and CDR2: SGHRS and YFSETQ. With 4 bases clipped from V and 2 bases from J, the junction kept 4 bases outside the gene matches. The CDR3 sequence: CASSPWTGAYEQYF. The CDR3 DNA sequence: TGCGCCAGCAGCCCTTGGACAGGGGCCTACGAGCAGTACTTC. The variable domain in full, completed from reference TRBV5-1 and TRBJ2-7, reads KAGVTQTPRYLIKTRGQQVTLSCSPISGHRSVSWYQQTPGQGLQFLFEYFSETQRNKGNFPGRFSGRQFSNSRSEMNVSTLELGDSALYLCASSPWTGAYEQYFGPGTRLTVT.

In this sample, this clone turned up a few times. Here the CDR3 reads CARSTGKKPLHF. CDR3 bases: TGTGCCCGGTCGACAGGGAAAAAACCCCTCCACTTT. The V gene is TRBV30, the J gene TRBJ1-6; 7 nucleotides align to TRBD1. The germline V gene has CDR1 GTSNPN and CDR2 SVGIG (reference sequence). Trimming cost V 8 bases and J 12 bases; bases outside gene matches: 10. This CDR3 comprises 12 residues.

This clone was observed a few times. J is TRBJ1-3 and V is TRBV28; D is uncertain. V was cut by 2 bases and J by 0 bases, with 5 bases left in between. The CDR3 covers 14 residues. The germline gives CDR1 MDHEN, CDR2 SYDVKM. The CDR3 sequence: CASSLEFSGNTIYF. DNA for the CDR3: TGTGCCAGCAGTTTAGAGTTCTCTGGAAACACCATATATTTT.

The chain combines TRBV2 with TRBJ1-3; unclear D gene. In germline, CDR1 is SNHLY, CDR2 FYNNEI. The CDR3 is 14 amino acids. V gave up 4 bases and J gave up 0 bases, with 7 bases separating them. CDR3 sequence: CASSGIFSGNTIYF. The CDR3 nucleotides read TGTGCCAGCAGTGGAATATTCTCTGGAAACACCATATATTTT.

V usage is TRBV2 and J usage is TRBJ2-7, with TRBD1 identical over 9 bases. Germline CDR1 is SNHLY and CDR2 is FYNNEI. The CDR3 extends over 17 amino acids. Trimming removed 5 bases from V and 3 bases from J; junction bases left unmatched: 14. CDR3 nucleotide sequence: TGTGCCAGCAGTATCCTGCCCGGGACAGGGATGAACTACGAGCAGTACTTC. Residues: CASSILPGTGMNYEQYF.